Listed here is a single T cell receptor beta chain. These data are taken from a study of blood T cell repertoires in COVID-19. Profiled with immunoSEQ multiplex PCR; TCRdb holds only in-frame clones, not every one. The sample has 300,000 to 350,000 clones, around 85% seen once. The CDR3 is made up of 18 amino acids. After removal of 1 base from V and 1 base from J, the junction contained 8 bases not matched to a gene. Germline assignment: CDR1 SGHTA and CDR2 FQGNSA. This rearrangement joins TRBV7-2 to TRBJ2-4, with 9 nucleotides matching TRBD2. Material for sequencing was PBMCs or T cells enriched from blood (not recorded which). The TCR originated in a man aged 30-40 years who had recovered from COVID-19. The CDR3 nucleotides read TGTGCCAGCAGCTTAGTTAGGGGACTAGCTGGGGCCAAAAACATTCAGTACTTC. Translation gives CASSLVRGLAGAKNIQYF.